There are many counts of the clone carrying this T cell receptor (beta chain). The target antigen is unknown. These data originate in a study of regulatory T cells in long-lasting Graves disease. Study-wide results and limits: New patients shared around 980 public clonotypes, and persistent patients shared more, with about 2,700. Samples came from peripheral blood alone, without thyroid tissue. Persistent Graves' cases showed lower TCR diversity than newly diagnosed cases.

Described time point: newly diagnosed GD, antithyroid drugs for less than 3 months. PBMCs were the source of the RNA used for TCR sequencing. As collected, the peripheral blood samples measured 7 to 9.5 milliliters each and went into EDTA tubes. HTBI primers from iRepertoire and Arm-PCR of CDR3 regions yielded the TCR beta libraries. Via MiXCR, TCRdb re-called the multiplex PCR reads, giving one row per CDR3 protein. The table records 350,000 to 500,000 distinct CDR3 sequences, 13% to 15% of them present only once. CDR1 is MNHEY, CDR2 SVGEGT, per germline. The V gene end was trimmed by 2 bases and the J gene end by 3 bases; junction bases not matched to a gene: 3. The CDR3 loop spans 15 amino acids. The same data also contributed to another study, on T cells in Graves' hyperthyroidism and ophthalmopathy.

This chain joins TRBV6-2 or TRBV6-3 and TRBJ2-7, with TRBD2 identical over 11 bases. This material consisted of peripheral blood mononuclear cells (PBMCs), taken at new diagnosis, from a patient treated with antithyroid drugs. The clonotype originates from a woman aged 50 to 60 with Graves disease. CDR3 bases: TGTGCCAGCAGTTACGGGACTAGCGGAGTCTACGAGCAGTACTTC. This sequence encodes CASSYGTSGVYEQYF.